This T cell receptor beta chain is drawn from a study of CD8 T cells in ankylosing spondylitis (dated by TCRdb to 2016 to 2017). About the full investigation: T cell receptor beta repertoires were profiled in healthy donors and ankylosing spondylitis patients so that disease-linked TCR variants could be found. The full study cohort was made up of 25 ankylosing spondylitis patients and 108 healthy donors. Samples of peripheral blood were taken, and for ankylosing spondylitis patients, synovial fluid was collected as well. Findings and caveats that apply to the study as a whole: The disease-linked clones showed a CD8+ phenotype and occurred at relatively low frequencies in peripheral blood. Blood from ankylosing spondylitis patients appeared to be characterized by a TCR beta motif composed of roughly 8 highly homologous amino acid variants. Some of the motif variants had been reported before in the synovial fluid and blood of reactive arthritis patients, a finding that suggests common disease-initiation mechanisms. According to the report, matched synovial fluid samples from ankylosing spondylitis patients were significantly enriched for the disease-linked clones.

The data were produced on an Illumina HiSeq 2500. TCR beta libraries were prepared by quantitative 5'-RACE with molecular barcodes. The authors' analysis ran thus. A new computational method, built on a probabilistic model of VDJ rearrangement, was used to identify disease-linked TCR variants. TCRdb applied fastp at Q25 and MiXCR to the public reads, then kept only in-frame beta chains. Each entry merges the rows of one CDR3 protein and shows their most common DNA and genes. These V and J calls originate from TCRdb's pipeline instead of the authors' own analysis. In this sample the table shows roughly 230,000 distinct CDR3 sequences, about 10% of which occur a single time. In total, the top ten clones hold about 2.8% of the sample. The CDR3 measures 13 amino acids from cysteine to phenylalanine. The sequence is cut down to CDR3 DNA, 39 bases in frame from base 1. V has 3 bases trimmed and J has 5 bases trimmed; junction bases matching no gene number 3. The CDR1 and CDR2 encoded by the germline V gene are WSHSY and SAAADI.

At least ten counts were recorded for this clonotype. No antigen is known for it. Nothing much larger sits one base from this clone, and base qualities are not available. The sequenced sample consisted of blood, either unsorted or a sorted T cell fraction (not recorded which). This chain is built from TRBV10-2 and TRBJ1-2, and 7 bases in between align with TRBD1. This receptor was identified in a male donor with ankylosing spondylitis or in good health (not recorded which). The CDR3 protein: CASSDDRAYGYTF. The sequenced DNA is TGCGCCAGCAGTGATGACAGGGCGTATGGCTACACCTTC.